This is a list of T cell receptor beta chains from one sample in a study of blood T cell repertoires in COVID-19. Profiling relied on immunoSEQ multiplex PCR, and the TCRdb table lists in-frame clones only, not all of them. The table has 100,000 to 150,000 clones, around 74% seen once. What was sequenced was peripheral blood. The source of these receptors is a man aged 55-75 years with acute or convalescent COVID-19. CDR3s include the opening cysteine and the closing phenylalanine or tryptophan. A D gene is named only where the DNA matches it firmly. Rows may omit the clone size; those that give it use once, few, many or a size class.

j_call,clone_size,v_call,d_call,cdr3_aa,cdr3_nt
TRBJ2-5,NA,TRBV25-1,TRBD1,CASSESGRGPGETQYF,TGTGCCAGCAGTGAATCCGGCAGGGGGCCGGGGGAGACCCAGTACTTC
TRBJ2-7,few,TRBV3-1/TRBV3-2,TRBD1,CASSQNRGYEQYF,TGTGCCAGCAGCCAAAACAGGGGGTACGAGCAGTACTTC
TRBJ2-3,NA,TRBV6-6,NA,CASSYLSGEDTQYF,TGTGCCAGCAGTTATTTATCCGGGGAAGATACGCAGTATTTT
TRBJ1-5,NA,TRBV5-5,NA,CASSAQVSSNQPQHF,TGTGCCAGCAGCGCACAAGTTTCTAGCAATCAGCCCCAGCATTTT
TRBJ2-3,NA,TRBV24-1,NA,CATASAASTDTQYF,TGTGCCACTGCGAGTGCGGCAAGCACAGATACGCAGTATTTT
TRBJ2-3,NA,TRBV7-2,TRBD2,CASSRRLAGPADTQYF,TGTGCCAGCAGTCGCAGACTAGCGGGGCCAGCAGATACGCAGTATTTT
TRBJ1-2,NA,TRBV5-8,NA,CASSLAFGDF,TGTGCCAGCAGCTTGGCGTTCGGGGACTTC
TRBJ1-3,NA,TRBV19,NA,CASSSQGSARSGNTIYF,TGTGCCAGTAGTAGTCAGGGGAGCGCCCGCTCTGGAAACACCATATATTTT
TRBJ1-2,NA,TRBV6-6,TRBD1,CASSYSAGTGNFGYTF,TGTGCCAGCAGTTACTCGGCCGGGACAGGGAACTTCGGCTACACCTTC
TRBJ1-1,NA,TRBV10-3,NA,CAISKNTEAFF,TGTGCCATCAGCAAGAACACTGAAGCTTTCTTT
TRBJ1-1,NA,TRBV6-5,NA,CASSYSRIPNTEAFF,TGTGCCAGCAGTTACTCCCGTATTCCGAACACTGAAGCTTTCTTT
TRBJ1-1,NA,TRBV29-1,TRBD1,CSADRGNTEAFF,TGCAGCGCCGACAGGGGTAACACTGAAGCTTTCTTT
TRBJ2-7,NA,TRBV27,TRBD1,CASTRTGDSYEQYF,TGTGCCAGCACTCGGACAGGGGATTCCTACGAGCAGTACTTC
TRBJ2-1,NA,TRBV10-1,TRBD2,CASSDPSGAYNEQFF,TGCGCCAGCAGTGACCCTAGCGGCGCCTACAATGAGCAGTTCTTC
TRBJ2-3,NA,TRBV20-1,TRBD1,CSASSRGRTDTQYF,TGCAGTGCTAGTAGCAGGGGGCGCACAGATACGCAGTATTTT
TRBJ1-1,once,TRBV6-6,NA,CASSPGRMVAEAFF,TGTGCCAGCAGTCCCGGGAGGATGGTCGCTGAAGCTTTCTTT
TRBJ1-6,NA,TRBV30,NA,CAWRWGGSPLHF,TGTGCCTGGAGATGGGGAGGGTCACCCCTCCACTTT
TRBJ1-5,many,TRBV7-2,NA,CASSLGWRGGQPQHF,TGTGCCAGCAGCTTAGGGTGGAGGGGTGGACAGCCCCAGCATTTT
TRBJ2-4,NA,TRBV12-5,TRBD2,CASGLATSGGWAKNIQYF,TGTGCTAGTGGTTTGGCGACTAGCGGGGGGTGGGCCAAAAACATTCAGTACTTC
TRBJ2-7,NA,TRBV7-9,NA,CASSFTGEQYF,TGTGCCAGCAGCTTCACAGGGGAGCAGTACTTC
TRBJ1-4,NA,TRBV4-1,NA,CASSQADRMGQSEKLFF,TGCGCCAGCAGCCAAGCCGACCGAATGGGGCAGAGTGAAAAACTGTTTTTT
TRBJ2-7,few,TRBV30,NA,CAWSRSGSSYEQYF,TGTGCCTGGAGTCGTAGCGGAAGCTCCTACGAGCAGTACTTC
TRBJ2-4,few,TRBV3-1/TRBV3-2,NA,CASSPRTALAKNIQYF,TGTGCCAGCAGCCCCCGGACAGCCCTAGCCAAAAACATTCAGTACTTC
TRBJ2-5,NA,TRBV5-1,TRBD2,CASSFTSEETQYF,TGCGCCAGCAGCTTTACTAGCGAAGAGACCCAGTACTTC
TRBJ2-1,NA,TRBV21-1,NA,CASFITAGSYNEQFF,TGTGCCAGCTTTATCACGGCGGGGTCCTACAATGAGCAGTTCTTC
TRBJ2-7,NA,TRBV5-4,NA,CASSLAGDSYEQYF,TGTGCCAGCAGCTTGGCGGGAGACTCCTACGAGCAGTACTTC
TRBJ2-3,once,TRBV5-1,TRBD2,CASSLGLAGDTQYF,TGCGCCAGCAGCTTAGGACTAGCGGGAGATACGCAGTATTTT
TRBJ2-2,NA,TRBV11-2,NA,CASSLPPQNTGELFF,TGTGCCAGCAGCCTTCCCCCACAGAACACCGGGGAGCTGTTTTTT
TRBJ1-5,few,TRBV1,NA,CTSSLHLDREHQPQHF,TGCACCAGCAGCCTTCATCTGGACAGGGAACATCAGCCCCAGCATTTT
TRBJ1-1,NA,TRBV5-1,TRBD1,CASSGGQDSEAFF,TGCGCCAGCAGCGGGGGACAGGACTCTGAAGCTTTCTTT
TRBJ1-2,NA,TRBV18,NA,CASSPPLSGAGGYTF,TGTGCCAGCTCACCACCGTTGTCAGGGGCGGGTGGCTACACCTTC
TRBJ1-5,NA,TRBV19,NA,CASSPQQGNQPQHF,TGTGCCAGTAGTCCACAGCAGGGCAATCAGCCCCAGCATTTT
TRBJ1-4,NA,TRBV6-1,NA,CASSESRGINEKLFF,TGTGCCAGCAGTGAAAGCAGGGGCATTAATGAAAAACTGTTTTTT
TRBJ1-1,NA,TRBV27,NA,CASRRTDINTEAFF,TGTGCCAGCAGAAGGACGGACATTAACACTGAAGCTTTCTTT
TRBJ1-1,NA,TRBV30,TRBD1,CAWSAGQGFTEAFF,TGTGCCTGGAGTGCGGGACAGGGATTCACTGAAGCTTTCTTT
TRBJ2-4,NA,TRBV5-8,NA,CASSPTVAKNIQYF,TGTGCCAGCAGTCCGACAGTAGCCAAAAACATTCAGTACTTC
TRBJ1-1,NA,TRBV7-9,TRBD1,CASSSTGVGNTEAFF,TGTGCCAGCAGCTCTACAGGGGTTGGGAACACTGAAGCTTTCTTT
TRBJ2-1,many,TRBV7-9,TRBD2,CASSSGGTSVYNEQFF,TGTGCCAGCAGCTCTGGTGGGACTAGCGTCTACAATGAGCAGTTCTTC
TRBJ1-3,NA,TRBV2,NA,CASSGRRHLGNTIYF,TGTGCCAGCAGTGGTCGGCGGCACTTGGGAAACACCATATATTTT
TRBJ1-2,NA,TRBV10-2,TRBD1,CASSFENRGRYGYTF,TGCGCCAGCAGTTTCGAGAACAGGGGGCGGTATGGCTACACCTTC
TRBJ2-7,few,TRBV27,TRBD1,CASTFRTGAAYEQYF,TGTGCCAGCACCTTTAGAACAGGGGCGGCCTACGAGCAGTACTTC
TRBJ1-5,NA,TRBV6-5,NA,CASSYFRGDQPQHF,TGTGCCAGCAGTTACTTTAGAGGCGATCAGCCCCAGCATTTT
TRBJ1-6,NA,TRBV11-2,TRBD1,CASSPGAGGFYNSPLHF,TGTGCCAGCAGCCCGGGCGCAGGGGGCTTTTATAATTCACCCCTCCACTTT
TRBJ1-5,NA,TRBV4-1,TRBD1,CASSQDGTGGVQPQHF,TGCGCCAGCAGCCAAGATGGGACAGGCGGCGTCCAGCCCCAGCATTTT
TRBJ2-7,few,TRBV29-1,NA,CSVEDSEQYF,TGCAGCGTTGAAGACTCCGAGCAGTACTTC
TRBJ2-5,few,TRBV18,NA,CASSPPQVETQYF,TGTGCCAGCTCACCCCCTCAGGTGGAGACCCAGTACTTC
TRBJ1-2,NA,TRBV7-3,NA,CASSQAGYGYTF,TGTGCCAGCAGTCAGGCCGGCTATGGCTACACCTTC
TRBJ1-1,few,TRBV5-1,TRBD1,CASSPRQGLNTEAFF,TGCGCCAGCAGCCCAAGACAGGGGTTGAACACTGAAGCTTTCTTT
TRBJ2-5,NA,TRBV30,NA,CAWSRPQETQYF,TGTGCCTGGAGTCGTCCGCAAGAGACCCAGTACTTC
TRBJ2-1,few,TRBV5-5,TRBD2,CASSILGGGDNEQFF,TGTGCCAGCAGCATCTTAGGCGGGGGGGACAATGAGCAGTTCTTC
TRBJ2-3,once,TRBV5-8,NA,CASSFEALASTDTQYF,TGTGCCAGCAGCTTTGAGGCCCTGGCTAGCACAGATACGCAGTATTTT
TRBJ2-1,few,TRBV6-2/TRBV6-3,NA,CASSLGGIYNEQFF,TGTGCCAGCAGTTTGGGCGGGATCTACAATGAGCAGTTCTTC
TRBJ2-7,NA,TRBV7-9,TRBD1,CASSRGQAYEQYF,TGTGCCAGCAGCCGGGGACAGGCCTACGAGCAGTACTTC
TRBJ1-6,many,TRBV9,NA,CASSKQGSNSPLHF,TGTGCCAGCAGCAAGCAGGGTTCGAATTCACCCCTCCACTTT